A single sample gave rise to the 10 T cell receptor beta chains below, sequenced in a study of T cell changes during pregnancy in multiple sclerosis. The data were produced by immunoSEQ multiplex PCR, yet TCRdb's version contains in-frame clones alone and is incomplete. The data hold tens of thousands of clones, with just over 90% observed a single time. Sample: CD8+ T cells from peripheral blood mononuclear cells, taken before pregnancy. Every receptor here comes from a female donor with multiple sclerosis, enrolled in a pregnancy study.

The chain uses TRBV7-9 and TRBJ1-1, with 8 bases lining up with TRBD1. CDR1 and CDR2 (germline): SEHNR, FQNEAQ (reference sequence). The V gene end was trimmed by 5 bases and the J gene end by 1 base; junction bases not matched to a gene: 6. This CDR3 is 15 amino acids long. The CDR3 loop is CASSTGGSGNTEAFF. The DNA of the CDR3 is TGTGCCAGCAGCACAGGGGGGTCGGGGAACACTGAAGCTTTCTTT.

The V gene is TRBV18, the J gene TRBJ1-1; D is unclear. V was trimmed by 6 bases and J by 8 bases, leaving 10 bases between them. Germline lookup yields CDR1 KGHSH and CDR2 LQKENI. The CDR3 has 11 amino acids. The CDR3 reads CASSESVEAFF. The CDR3 DNA follows: TGTGCCAGCTCTGAGTCCGTAGAAGCTTTCTTT.

This clone was detected a few times. The V call is TRBV19, the J call TRBJ1-5; maybe TRBD1 (5 bases). Germline lookup yields CDR1 LNHDA and CDR2 SQIVND (reference sequence). V dropped 8 bases and J dropped 0 bases, with 11 bases sitting between them. This CDR3 contains 14 residues. CDR3 sequence: CASGEGNSNQPQHF. The CDR3 DNA follows: TGTGCCAGTGGGGAGGGGAATAGCAATCAGCCCCAGCATTTT.

The chain uses TRBV9 and TRBJ2-1, with 7 positions matching TRBD1. Looked up from germline, CDR1 is SGDLS and CDR2 is YYNGEE. Trimming cost V 2 bases and J 7 bases; bases outside gene matches: 12. The CDR3 loop spans 16 amino acids. Here the CDR3 reads CASSVRDRKIENEQFF. The CDR3 DNA reads TGTGCCAGCAGCGTCCGGGACAGAAAGATTGAGAATGAGCAGTTCTTC.

The rearrangement joins TRBV27 to TRBJ2-5, with 11 nucleotides matching TRBD2. Trimming took 5 bases from V and 5 from J; bases not matched to a gene: 13. The germline CDR1 and CDR2 sequences are MNHEY and SMNVEV (reference sequence). CDR3 length equals 17 residues. CDR3 DNA: TGTGCCAGCAGTCCAACCCCCGGGACTAGCGGCGTGGAGACCCAGTACTTC. Encoded protein: CASSPTPGTSGVETQYF.

The V call is TRBV7-2, the J call TRBJ1-2; D possibly corresponds to TRBD1 (5 bases). With 5 bases removed from V and 3 bases from J, the gap between germline ends came to 16 bases. Germline CDR1 SGHTA, CDR2 FQGNSA. This CDR3 is 15 amino acids long. CDR3: CASSIYPDNYYGYTF. DNA for the CDR3: TGTGCCAGCAGCATATACCCGGACAATTACTATGGCTACACCTTC.

The rearrangement joins TRBV9 to TRBJ1-3; 10 nucleotides line up with TRBD1. Germline V lookup: CDR1 SGDLS, CDR2 YYNGEE. CDR3 length: 16 amino acids. The ends lost 0 bases at V and 3 bases at J; junction bases unmatched: 3. For the CDR3, the DNA is TGTGCCAGCAGCGTAGGGACAGGGGGAGATGGAAACACCATATATTTT. It yields the protein CASSVGTGGDGNTIYF.

The gene calls are TRBV19 and TRBJ1-2; no clear D gene. Per germline, CDR1 LNHDA and CDR2 SQIVND (reference sequence). V was shortened by 7 bases and J by 4 bases, with 10 bases between the two germline ends. This CDR3 contains 12 residues. The CDR3 region is CASKISLYGYTF. DNA of the CDR3: TGTGCCAGTAAAATCTCCCTCTATGGCTACACCTTC.

This sequence joins TRBV2 and TRBJ1-3, with D possibly being TRBD1 (5 bases). CDR3 length: 12 residues. Germline-derived CDR1 and CDR2 are SNHLY and FYNNEI. Trimming pared 6 bases from V and 8 bases from J, leaving 11 bases between. CDR3 in amino acids: CASRGEVDTIYF. CDR3 coding DNA: TGTGCCAGCAGGGGGGAGGTTGACACCATATATTTT.

In its sample, this clone was seen a few times. The J gene is TRBJ1-2, the V gene TRBV11-2, with D perhaps TRBD1 (6 bases). V was pared by 5 bases and J by 5 bases, with 12 bases between. The CDR3 is made up of 13 amino acids. Germline assignment: CDR1 SGHAT and CDR2 FQNNGV. The CDR3 protein is CASSGGATYGYTF. The CDR3 region has the DNA TGTGCCAGCAGCGGGGGGGCCACATATGGCTACACCTTC.